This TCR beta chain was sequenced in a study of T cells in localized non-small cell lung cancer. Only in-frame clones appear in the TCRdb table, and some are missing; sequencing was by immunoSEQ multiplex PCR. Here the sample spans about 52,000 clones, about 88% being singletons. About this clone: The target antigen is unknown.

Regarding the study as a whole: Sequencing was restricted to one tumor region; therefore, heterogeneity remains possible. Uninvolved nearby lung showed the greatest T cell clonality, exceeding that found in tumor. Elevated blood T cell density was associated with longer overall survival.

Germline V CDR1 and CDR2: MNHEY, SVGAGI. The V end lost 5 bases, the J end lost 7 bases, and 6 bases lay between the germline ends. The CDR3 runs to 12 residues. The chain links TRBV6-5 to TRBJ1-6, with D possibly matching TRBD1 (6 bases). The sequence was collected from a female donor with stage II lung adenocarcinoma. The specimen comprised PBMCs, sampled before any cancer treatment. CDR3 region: CASSTGNSPLHF. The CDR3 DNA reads TGTGCCAGCAGTACAGGGAATTCACCCCTCCACTTT.